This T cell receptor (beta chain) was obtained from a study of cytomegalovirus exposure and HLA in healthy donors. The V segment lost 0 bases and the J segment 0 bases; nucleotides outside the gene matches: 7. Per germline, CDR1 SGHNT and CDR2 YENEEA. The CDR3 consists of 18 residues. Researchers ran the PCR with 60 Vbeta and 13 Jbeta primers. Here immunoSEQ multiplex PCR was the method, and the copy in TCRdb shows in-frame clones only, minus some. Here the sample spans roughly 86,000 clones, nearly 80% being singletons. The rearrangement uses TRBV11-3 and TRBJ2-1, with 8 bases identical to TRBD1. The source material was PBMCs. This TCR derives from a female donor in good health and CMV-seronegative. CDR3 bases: TGTGCCAGCAGCTTAGAACAGGGGGGAACCAGCTCCTACAATGAGCAGTTCTTC. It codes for CASSLEQGGTSSYNEQFF.